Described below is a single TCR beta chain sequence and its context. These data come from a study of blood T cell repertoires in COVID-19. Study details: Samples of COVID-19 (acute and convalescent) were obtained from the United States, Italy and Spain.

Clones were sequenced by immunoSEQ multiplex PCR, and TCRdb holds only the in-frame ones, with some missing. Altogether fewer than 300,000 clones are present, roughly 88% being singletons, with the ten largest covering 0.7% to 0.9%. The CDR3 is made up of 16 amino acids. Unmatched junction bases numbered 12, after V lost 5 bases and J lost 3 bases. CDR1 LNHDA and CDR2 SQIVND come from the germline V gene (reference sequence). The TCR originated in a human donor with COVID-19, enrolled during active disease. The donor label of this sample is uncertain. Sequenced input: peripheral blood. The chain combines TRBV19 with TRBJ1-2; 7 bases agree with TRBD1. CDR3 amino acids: CASSPNGRRGDYGYTF. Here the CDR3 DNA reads TGTGCCAGTAGTCCCAACGGGCGCAGGGGGGACTATGGCTACACCTTC.